This T cell receptor (beta chain) was identified during a study of T-cell reconstitution after alpha-beta-depleted transplantation in children. This clonotype appeared many times. It was with unique molecular identifiers that the TCRbeta library was prepared. TCRdb independently ran MiXCR on the PCR reads; one entry per CDR3 protein. The sample consists of over 450,000 distinct CDR3 sequences, roughly a tenth of them appearing once. Trimming removed 8 bases from V and 7 bases from J; junction bases left unmatched: 5. Germline V gives CDR1 MNHEY, CDR2 SVGEGT. This CDR3 spans 12 amino acids. The chain links TRBV6-2 or TRBV6-3 to TRBJ2-1; TRBD2 matches 7 bases. The TCR sequence derives from a child aged 2 to 15 with inherited bone marrow failure, due to receive a stem cell transplant. The sample in question was PBMCs, obtained before TCRalphabeta/CD19-depleted stem cell transplant. CDR3 coding DNA: TGTGCCAGCGGGACGCGGGGGAATGAGCAGTTCTTC. Protein: CASGTRGNEQFF.